The clone carrying this T cell receptor beta chain appeared a few times. What it recognizes is unknown. The isolated RNA, all of it, was reverse transcribed, so expressed TCRB transcripts were what got sequenced. The assay was immunoSEQ multiplex PCR, and TCRdb's table has in-frame clones only and misses some. The sample has 300,000 to 400,000 clones; approximately 11% are singletons. The data are from a study of beta chain features in type 1 diabetes. General study findings and limits: There were fewer insertions and more deletions at the VDJ junctions of type 1 diabetes patients. TCRB rearrangement may or may not be influenced by HLA type; here this remained unresolved. Among all four CD4+ subsets, Type 1 diabetes patients had TCRB CDR3s that were moderately but significantly shorter. A closer apparent resemblance between naive, central memory and Treg TCRB repertoires was seen in patients than in healthy donors.

The CDR3 spans 15 residues. Germline V lookup: CDR1 MNHEY, CDR2 SMNVEV (reference sequence). Trimming removed 2 bases from V and 5 bases from J; junction bases left unmatched: 5. This TCR was recovered from a woman in her 30s in good health. Sequenced input: naive CD4+ T cells from blood. The chain links TRBV27 to TRBJ2-7, with 11 bases aligning to TRBD1. DNA for the CDR3: TGTGCCAGCAGTTTACGCCGGACAGGGGGCAACGAGCAGTACTTC. This encodes CASSLRRTGGNEQYF.